This TCR beta chain was captured in a study of human versus mouse CDR3 diversity and MHC coevolution. General study findings and limits: Clonal inequality was lowest in most of the three human donors.

Note on this clone: Its specificity is not known.

TCRdb's copy holds only in-frame clones and misses some; the assay was immunoSEQ multiplex PCR. The profile shows about 77,000 clones, roughly 92% of them singletons. This receptor was identified in a person aged 30-70 years in good health. Material: naive CD4+ T cells from blood. The sample's subset: CD45RO-negative CD62L-positive naive CD4 T cells.

CDR3 amino acids: CASYSGILGGELFF. The CDR3, as DNA: TGTGCCAGCTATAGCGGCATCCTGGGCGGGGAGCTGTTTTTT. The chain is built from TRBV2 and TRBJ2-2; D perhaps matches TRBD2 (6 bases). Per the germline V gene, CDR1 is SNHLY and CDR2 is FYNNEI. The CDR3 contains 14 residues. Trimming took 8 bases from V and 7 from J, leaving 17 bases between them.